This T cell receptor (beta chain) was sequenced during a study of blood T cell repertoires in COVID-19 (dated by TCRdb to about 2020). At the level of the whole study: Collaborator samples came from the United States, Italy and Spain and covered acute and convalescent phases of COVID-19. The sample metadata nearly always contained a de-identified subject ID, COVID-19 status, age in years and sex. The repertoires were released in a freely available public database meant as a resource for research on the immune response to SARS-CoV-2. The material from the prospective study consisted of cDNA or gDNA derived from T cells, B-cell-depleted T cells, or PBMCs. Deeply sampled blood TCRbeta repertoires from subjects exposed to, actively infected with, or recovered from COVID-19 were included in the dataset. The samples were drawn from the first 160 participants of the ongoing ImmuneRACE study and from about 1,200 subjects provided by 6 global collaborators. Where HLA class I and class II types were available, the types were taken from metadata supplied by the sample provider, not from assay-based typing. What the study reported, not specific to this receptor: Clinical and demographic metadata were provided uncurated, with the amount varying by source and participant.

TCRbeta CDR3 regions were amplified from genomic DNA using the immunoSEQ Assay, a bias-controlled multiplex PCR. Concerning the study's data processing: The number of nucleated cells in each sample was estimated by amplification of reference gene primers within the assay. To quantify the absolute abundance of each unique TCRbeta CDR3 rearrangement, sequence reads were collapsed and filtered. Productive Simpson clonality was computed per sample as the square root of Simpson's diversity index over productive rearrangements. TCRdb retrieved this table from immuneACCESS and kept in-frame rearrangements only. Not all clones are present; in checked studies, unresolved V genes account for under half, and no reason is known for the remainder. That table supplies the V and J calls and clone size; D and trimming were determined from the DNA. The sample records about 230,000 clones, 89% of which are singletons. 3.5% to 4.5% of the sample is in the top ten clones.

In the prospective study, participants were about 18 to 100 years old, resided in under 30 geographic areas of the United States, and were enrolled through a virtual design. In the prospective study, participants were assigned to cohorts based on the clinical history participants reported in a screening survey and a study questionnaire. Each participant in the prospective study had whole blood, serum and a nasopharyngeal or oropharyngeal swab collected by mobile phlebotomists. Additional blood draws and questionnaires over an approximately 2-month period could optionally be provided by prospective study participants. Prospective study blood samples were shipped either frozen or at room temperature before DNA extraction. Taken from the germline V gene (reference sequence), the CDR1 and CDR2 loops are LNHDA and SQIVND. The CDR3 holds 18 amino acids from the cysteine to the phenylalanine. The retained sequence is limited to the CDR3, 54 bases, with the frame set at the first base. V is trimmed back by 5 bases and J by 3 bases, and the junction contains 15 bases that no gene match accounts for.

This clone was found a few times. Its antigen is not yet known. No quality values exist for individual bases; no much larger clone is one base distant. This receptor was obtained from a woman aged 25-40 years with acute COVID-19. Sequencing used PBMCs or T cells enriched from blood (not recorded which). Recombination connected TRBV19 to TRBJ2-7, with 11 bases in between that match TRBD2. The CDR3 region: CASSPPPAQTSGVYEQYF. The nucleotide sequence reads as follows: TGTGCCAGTAGTCCACCCCCCGCTCAGACTAGCGGGGTCTACGAGCAGTACTTC.